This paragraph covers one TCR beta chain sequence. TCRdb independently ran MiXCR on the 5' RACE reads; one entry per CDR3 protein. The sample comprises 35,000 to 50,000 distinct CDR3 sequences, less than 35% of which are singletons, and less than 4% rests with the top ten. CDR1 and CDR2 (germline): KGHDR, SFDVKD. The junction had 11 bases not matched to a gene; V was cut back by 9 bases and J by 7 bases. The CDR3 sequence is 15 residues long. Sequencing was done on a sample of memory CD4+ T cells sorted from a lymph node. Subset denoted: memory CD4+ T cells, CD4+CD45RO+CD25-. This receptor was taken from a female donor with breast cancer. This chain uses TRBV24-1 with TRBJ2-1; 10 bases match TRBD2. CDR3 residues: CATANSASGRNEQFF. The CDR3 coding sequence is TGTGCCACCGCTAACTCGGCTAGCGGGAGAAATGAGCAGTTCTTC.